A selection of T cell receptor beta chains follows, all from one sample in a study of T cells in Graves' hyperthyroidism and ophthalmopathy. Each CDR3 protein is one row after TCRdb ran MiXCR on the multiplex PCR reads. The sample consists of approximately 400,000 distinct CDR3 sequences, around 15% of them appearing once. The sequencing sample was made of blood. The receptor source for this set is a man in his fifties or sixties with Graves' ophthalmopathy. Both conserved end residues are part of each CDR3. D genes are given only for firm matches. Clone size is stated in some rows and not others, as once, few, many or a class when expanded.

D gene	V gene	clone size	J gene	CDR3 DNA	CDR3 protein
TRBD1	TRBV2	many	TRBJ1-1	TGTGCCAGCAGTGAACAGGGGGGAATGGGCACTGAAGCTTTCTTT	CASSEQGGMGTEAFF
TRBD1	TRBV5-1	many	TRBJ1-1	TGCGCCAGCAGCCCAACCTGGGACAGAGGGGCTGAAGCTTTCTTT	CASSPTWDRGAEAFF
.	TRBV28	few	TRBJ1-6	TGTGCCAGCAAGCAGGAGATCAATTCACCCCTCCACTTT	CASKQEINSPLHF
.	TRBV10-3	few	TRBJ1-6	TGTGCCATCAGTGAGTCGTCCGGACAGATCTCACCCCTCCACTTT	CAISESSGQISPLHF
.	TRBV20-1	.	TRBJ2-2	TGCAGTGCGGATGGGGGACCGTCGAACACCGGGGAGCTGTTTTTT	CSADGGPSNTGELFF
.	TRBV18	many	TRBJ1-2	TGTGCCAGCTCACCAGAAAAGGGCGACTACACCTTC	CASSPEKGDYTF
TRBD2	TRBV29-1	.	TRBJ2-1	TGCAGCGTTGAAGGACTAGCGGCCTACAATGAGCAGTTCTTC	CSVEGLAAYNEQFF
.	TRBV30	many	TRBJ1-1	TGTGCCTGGCAAAGACAGCTGAACACTGAAGCTTTCTTT	CAWQRQLNTEAFF
.	TRBV9	few	TRBJ2-4	TGTGCCAGCAGCGGTCCGGGACAAAATGCCAAAAACATTCAGTACTTC	CASSGPGQNAKNIQYF
.	TRBV20-1	.	TRBJ2-3	TGCAGTGCTGTCGGGGCTTTCACAGATACGCAGTATTTT	CSAVGAFTDTQYF
.	TRBV7-8	few	TRBJ2-7	TGTGCCAGCAGCTTAAGCGACAGGAACGAGCAGTACTTC	CASSLSDRNEQYF
TRBD2	TRBV20-1	many	TRBJ2-7	TGCAGTGCTAGACAAACCCCCGGGACTAGCGTCTACGAGCAGTACTTC	CSARQTPGTSVYEQYF
.	TRBV4-1	few	TRBJ2-3	TGCGCCAGCAGCCAAGAACAAAACACAGATACGCAGTATTTT	CASSQEQNTDTQYF